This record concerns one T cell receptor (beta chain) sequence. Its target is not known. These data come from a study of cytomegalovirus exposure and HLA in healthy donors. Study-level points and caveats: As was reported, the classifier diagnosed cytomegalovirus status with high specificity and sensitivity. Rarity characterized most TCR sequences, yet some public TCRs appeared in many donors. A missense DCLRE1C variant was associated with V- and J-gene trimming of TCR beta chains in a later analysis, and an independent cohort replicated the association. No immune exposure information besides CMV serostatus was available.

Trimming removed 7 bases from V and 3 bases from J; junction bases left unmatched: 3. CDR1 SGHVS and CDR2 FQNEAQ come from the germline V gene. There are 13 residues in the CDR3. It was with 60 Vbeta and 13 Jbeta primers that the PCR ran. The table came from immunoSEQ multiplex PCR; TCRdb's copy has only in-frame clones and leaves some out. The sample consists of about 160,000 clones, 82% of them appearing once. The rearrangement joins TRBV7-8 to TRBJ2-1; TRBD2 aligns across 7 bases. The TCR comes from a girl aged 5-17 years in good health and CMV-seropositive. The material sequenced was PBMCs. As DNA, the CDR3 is TGTGCCAGCACGGGACTACTCTACAATGAGCAGTTCTTC. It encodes CASTGLLYNEQFF.